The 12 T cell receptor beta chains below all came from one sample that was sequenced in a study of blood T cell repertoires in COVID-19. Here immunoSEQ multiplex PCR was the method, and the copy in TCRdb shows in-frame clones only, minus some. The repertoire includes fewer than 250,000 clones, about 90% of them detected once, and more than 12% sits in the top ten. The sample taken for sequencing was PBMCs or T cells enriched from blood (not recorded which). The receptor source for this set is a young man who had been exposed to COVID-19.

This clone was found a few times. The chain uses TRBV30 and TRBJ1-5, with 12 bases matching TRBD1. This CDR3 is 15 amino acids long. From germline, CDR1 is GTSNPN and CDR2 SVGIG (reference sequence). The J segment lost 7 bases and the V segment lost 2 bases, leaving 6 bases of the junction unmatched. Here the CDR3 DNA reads TGTGCCTGGAGTTCCGGGACAGGGGGCTGGCAGCCCCAGCATTTT. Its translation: CAWSSGTGGWQPQHF.

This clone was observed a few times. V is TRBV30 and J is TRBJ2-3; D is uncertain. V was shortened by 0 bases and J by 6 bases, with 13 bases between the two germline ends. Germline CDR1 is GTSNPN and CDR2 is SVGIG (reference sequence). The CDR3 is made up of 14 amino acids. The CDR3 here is CAWSVLSGLDTQYF. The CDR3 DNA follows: TGTGCCTGGAGTGTACTATCCGGCCTTGATACGCAGTATTTT.

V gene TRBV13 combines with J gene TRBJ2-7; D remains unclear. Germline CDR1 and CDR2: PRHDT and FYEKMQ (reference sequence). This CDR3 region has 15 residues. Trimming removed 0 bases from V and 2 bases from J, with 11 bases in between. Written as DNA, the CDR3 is TGTGCCAGCAGCTTAGGCCCCCTGCGTACCTACGAGCAGTACTTC. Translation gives CASSLGPLRTYEQYF.

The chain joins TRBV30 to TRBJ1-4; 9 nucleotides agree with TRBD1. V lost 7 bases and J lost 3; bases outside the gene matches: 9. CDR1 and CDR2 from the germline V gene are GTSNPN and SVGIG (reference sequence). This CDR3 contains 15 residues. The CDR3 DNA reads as TGTGCCTTTCGGACAGGGGTATCCGCTAATGAAAAACTGTTTTTT. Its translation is CAFRTGVSANEKLFF.

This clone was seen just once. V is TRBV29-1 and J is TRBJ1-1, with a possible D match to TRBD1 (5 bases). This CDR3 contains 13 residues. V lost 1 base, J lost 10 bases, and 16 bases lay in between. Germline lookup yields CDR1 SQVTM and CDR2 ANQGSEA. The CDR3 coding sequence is TGCAGCGTTGAAGCCCTCAGGGAGGTGGGAGCTTTCTTT. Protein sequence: CSVEALREVGAFF.

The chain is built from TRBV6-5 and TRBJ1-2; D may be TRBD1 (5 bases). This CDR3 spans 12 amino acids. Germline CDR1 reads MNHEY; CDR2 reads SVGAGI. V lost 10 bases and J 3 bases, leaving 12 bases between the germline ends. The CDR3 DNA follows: TGTGCCACTCGACAGACCTACTATGGCTACACCTTC. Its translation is CATRQTYYGYTF.

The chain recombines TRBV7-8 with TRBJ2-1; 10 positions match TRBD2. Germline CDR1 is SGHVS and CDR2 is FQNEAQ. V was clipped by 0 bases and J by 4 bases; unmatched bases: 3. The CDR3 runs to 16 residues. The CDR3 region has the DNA TGTGCCAGCAGCTTAGCGGGGACTAGCGTGTACAATGAGCAGTTCTTC. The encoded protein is CASSLAGTSVYNEQFF.

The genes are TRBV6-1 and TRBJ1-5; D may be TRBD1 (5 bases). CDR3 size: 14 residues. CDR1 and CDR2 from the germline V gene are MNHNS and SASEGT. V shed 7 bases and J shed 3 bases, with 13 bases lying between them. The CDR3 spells CASNPGGDNQPQHF. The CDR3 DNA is TGTGCCAGCAACCCCGGGGGGGACAATCAGCCCCAGCATTTT.

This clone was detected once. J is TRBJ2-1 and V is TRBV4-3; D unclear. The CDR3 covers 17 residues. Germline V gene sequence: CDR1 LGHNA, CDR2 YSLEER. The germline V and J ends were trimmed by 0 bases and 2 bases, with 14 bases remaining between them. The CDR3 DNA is TGCGCCAGCAGCCAAGATCTTCCCGCGTATACCTACAATGAGCAGTTCTTC. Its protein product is CASSQDLPAYTYNEQFF.

CDR3: CASSVGDRSSTDTQYF. The CDR3 coding sequence is TGTGCCAGCAGCGTAGGGGACAGATCCTCCACAGATACGCAGTATTTT. The chain carries TRBV9 and TRBJ2-3, with TRBD1 identical over 7 bases. The CDR3 has 16 residues. Germline V gene sequence: CDR1 SGDLS, CDR2 YYNGEE. V lost 0 bases and J lost 2; bases outside the gene matches: 6.

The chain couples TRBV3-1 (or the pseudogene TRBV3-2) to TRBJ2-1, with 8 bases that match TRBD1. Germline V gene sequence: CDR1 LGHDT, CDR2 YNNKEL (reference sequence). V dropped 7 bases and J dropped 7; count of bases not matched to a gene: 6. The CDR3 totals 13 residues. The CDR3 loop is CASKGRGRNEQFF. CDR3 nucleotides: TGTGCCAGCAAGGGCAGGGGGCGGAATGAGCAGTTCTTC.

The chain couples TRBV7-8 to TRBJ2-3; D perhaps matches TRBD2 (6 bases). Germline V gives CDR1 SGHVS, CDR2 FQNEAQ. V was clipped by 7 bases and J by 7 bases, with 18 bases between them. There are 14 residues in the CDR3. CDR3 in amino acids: CASNTGDPGYTQYF. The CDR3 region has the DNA TGTGCCAGCAACACGGGAGACCCGGGGTATACGCAGTATTTT.